The clone carrying this TCR beta chain turned up a few times. Its antigen remains unidentified. Germline V CDR1 and CDR2: LGHNA, YSLEER. V trimming: 4 bases; J trimming: 8 bases; junction bases outside the gene matches: 6. CDR3 length: 14 amino acids. This sample is drawn from a study of beta chain features in type 1 diabetes. Study-level points and caveats: Patients showed naive, central memory and Treg TCRB repertoires that appeared more similar than those of healthy donors. In all four CD4+ subsets, TCRB CDR3 length was significantly, moderately reduced in type 1 diabetes.

Populations obtained by sorting all exceeded 98% purity. Sequenced material consisted of expressed TCRB transcripts (all of the isolated RNA was reverse transcribed). TCRdb keeps only in-frame clones here, not all; method: immunoSEQ multiplex PCR. The sample records some 640,000 clones, roughly 13% being singletons. The sequencing sample was made of naive CD4+ T cells from blood. J is TRBJ2-1 and V is TRBV4-3, with 9 bases that match TRBD1. The receptor was derived from a man between 18 and 29 years old with type 1 diabetes. The CDR3 coding sequence is TGCGCCAGCAGCCGGGACAGGGTAAGGCATGAGCAGTTCTTC. Translating gives CASSRDRVRHEQFF.